This T cell receptor (beta chain) is drawn from a study of OX40 agonist ivuxolimab in advanced cancers. Study overall: At 0.01 to 10 mg/kg, ivuxolimab was administered intravenously to patients every 2 weeks. Partial responses occurred in Three dose-escalation patients, one with hepatocellular carcinoma and two with cutaneous melanoma.

The CDR3 is 13 amino acids. In germline, CDR1 is MRHNA, CDR2 SNTAGT. V shed 5 bases and J shed 0 bases, with 7 bases lying between them. Findings and limits, study-wide: Dose levels from 0.1 to 3.0 mg/kg saw CD4+ and CD8+ blood T cells expand clonally by week 6.

The repertoire was sequenced with immunoSEQ multiplex PCR; TCRdb's copy has only in-frame clones and lacks some. This repertoire shows just under 75,000 clones, roughly 90% found once; its top ten account for over 0.35%. Details on this clone: Antigen specificity is unknown.

The material was CD4+ or CD8+ T cells sorted from blood, obtained in a trial of the OX40 agonist ivuxolimab. This TCR derives from an adult with an advanced solid tumor such as melanoma, head and neck, liver or kidney cancer. The rearrangement joins TRBV6-4 to TRBJ1-1, with no clear D. Here the CDR3 DNA reads TGTGCCAGCAGTCCGACTGTGAACACTGAAGCTTTCTTT. Its translation: CASSPTVNTEAFF.